These 17 T cell receptor beta chains came from one sample sequenced in a study of blood T cell repertoires in COVID-19. TCRdb's copy holds only in-frame clones and misses some; the assay was immunoSEQ multiplex PCR. The sample yields hundreds of thousands of clones, about 88% seen once. The specimen was PBMCs or T cells enriched from blood (not recorded which). These receptor sequences come from a woman between 45 and 60 years old who had recovered from COVID-19.

The V and J genes are TRBV28 and TRBJ2-3; D may be TRBD1 (7 bases). V gave up 4 bases and J gave up 2 bases, with 19 bases separating them. The CDR3 has 17 residues. Looked up from germline, CDR1 is MDHEN and CDR2 is SYDVKM. In DNA form, the CDR3 reads TGTGCCAGCAGTTCGGTGCGGGACAGCCAAATCACAGATACGCAGTATTTT. Protein sequence: CASSSVRDSQITDTQYF.

The chain links TRBV28 to TRBJ2-7, with 10 bases lining up with TRBD1. The J segment lost 1 base and the V segment lost 3 bases, leaving 0 bases of the junction unmatched. The CDR3 has 14 amino acids. Germline CDR1 MDHEN, CDR2 SYDVKM. CDR3 DNA sequence: TGTGCCAGCAGTTTGGGACAGGGGTCCTACGAGCAGTACTTC. This codes for CASSLGQGSYEQYF. Supplemented by reference TRBV28 and TRBJ2-7, the full variable domain reads DVKVTQSSRYLVKRTGEKVFLECVQDMDHENMFWYRQDPGLGLRLIYFSYDVKMKEKGDIPEGYSVSREKKERFSLILESASTNQTSMYLCASSLGQGSYEQYFGPGTRLTVT.

This clone was picked up one time. The chain is built from TRBV7-9 and TRBJ2-7, with D perhaps TRBD1 (5 bases). The V end was cut by 5 bases, the J end by 3 bases, with 11 bases between. Germline V gene sequence: CDR1 SEHNR, CDR2 FQNEAQ (reference sequence). The CDR3 consists of 13 residues. CDR3 nucleotide sequence: TGTGCCAGCAGCCCGACAGAATACTACGAGCAGTACTTC. Translating it yields CASSPTEYYEQYF.

The rearrangement uses TRBV27 and TRBJ2-7, with D possibly being TRBD2 (5 bases). V was pared by 3 bases and J by 6 bases, with 15 bases between. The germline V gene has CDR1 MNHEY and CDR2 SMNVEV (reference sequence). CDR3 size: 14 residues. The CDR3 is CASSFETTGREQYF. The CDR3 DNA reads as TGTGCCAGCAGTTTTGAGACTACCGGGCGCGAGCAGTACTTC.

The V call is TRBV23-1, the J call TRBJ1-2, with D unclear. TRBV23-1 is noted as an ORF with a role that remains uncertain. V lost 4 bases and J lost 5, with 11 bases in between. The CDR3 is 13 residues long. CDR3 DNA: TGCGCCAGCAGTCTCACAGAATCTTATGGCTACACCTTC. As protein: CASSLTESYGYTF.

This sequence joins TRBV11-2 and TRBJ1-4, with D perhaps matching TRBD1 (5 bases). The V end lost 5 bases, the J end lost 6 bases, and 19 bases lay between the germline ends. Germline CDR1 reads SGHAT; CDR2 reads FQNNGV. The CDR3 is 16 amino acids. The CDR3 loop is CASSRGEVVPDEKLFF. DNA for the CDR3: TGTGCCAGCAGCCGGGGGGAGGTGGTGCCGGATGAAAAACTGTTTTTT.

CDR3 loop: CASRQDRDYGYTF. Here the CDR3 DNA reads TGTGCCAGCAGACAAGACAGGGACTATGGCTACACCTTC. V and J are TRBV28 and TRBJ1-2, with 7 nucleotides matching TRBD1. The junction had 4 bases not matched to a gene; V was cut back by 6 bases and J by 3 bases. CDR3 length equals 13 residues. Germline CDR1 reads MDHEN; CDR2 reads SYDVKM.

The chain links TRBV19 to TRBJ2-1; the match to TRBD2 covers 10 bases. CDR1 and CDR2 (germline): LNHDA, SQIVND (reference sequence). CDR3 length: 16 residues. V was clipped by 6 bases and J by 5 bases; unmatched bases: 10. CDR3 bases: TGTGCCAGTAGCCCAGTTTTAGCGGGAGGCAACAATGAGCAGTTCTTC. This codes for CASSPVLAGGNNEQFF.

The chain couples TRBV28 to TRBJ1-1, with a weak D call TRBD1 (6 bases). The length of the CDR3 is 14 residues. V lost 7 bases, J lost 2 bases, and 14 bases lay in between. CDR1 MDHEN and CDR2 SYDVKM come from the germline V gene. The CDR3 loop is CASIGGGGNTEAFF. In nucleotides, the CDR3 is TGTGCCAGCATCGGCGGGGGGGGCAACACTGAAGCTTTCTTT.

J is TRBJ1-1 and V is TRBV7-9; 8 bases line up with TRBD1. The germline CDR1 and CDR2 sequences are SEHNR and FQNEAQ (reference sequence). CDR3 length: 15 residues. The ends lost 5 bases at V and 4 bases at J; junction bases unmatched: 9. The CDR3 coding sequence is TGTGCCAGCAGCCAGCAGACAGGGGCGGTCACTGAAGCTTTCTTT. As protein: CASSQQTGAVTEAFF.

The chain carries TRBV15 and TRBJ1-3; 8 nucleotides agree with TRBD1. This CDR3 is 16 amino acids long. Germline V CDR1 and CDR2: LNHNV, YYDKDF (reference sequence). Trimming took 5 bases from V and 2 from J; bases not matched to a gene: 8. The CDR3 here is CATSPRQGFAGNTIYF. CDR3 coding DNA: TGTGCCACCAGCCCAAGACAGGGGTTTGCTGGAAACACCATATATTTT.

The chain links TRBV15 to TRBJ2-1, with 9 bases that match TRBD2. Germline lookup yields CDR1 LNHNV and CDR2 YYDKDF (reference sequence). The junction had 16 bases not matched to a gene; V was cut back by 2 bases and J by 5 bases. The CDR3 consists of 19 residues. CDR3 DNA sequence: TGTGCCACCAGCAGATCCCCAGGCGGGACTAGCACGTCTGACAATGAGCAGTTCTTC. It yields the protein CATSRSPGGTSTSDNEQFF.

The chain is built from TRBV7-3 and TRBJ2-7; D is undetermined. Germline V gene lookup returns CDR1 SGHTA and CDR2 FQGTGA. Trimming shortened V by 1 base and J by 0 bases, and 7 bases separated the two germline ends. The CDR3 covers 14 residues. This CDR3 is CASSLNSNSYEQYF. The CDR3 DNA follows: TGTGCCAGCAGCTTAAATAGCAACTCCTACGAGCAGTACTTC.

The V and J genes are TRBV10-3 and TRBJ1-6; D is unresolved. V dropped 2 bases and J dropped 10 bases, with 6 bases sitting between them. Germline CDR1 ENHRY, CDR2 SYGVKD. The CDR3 extends over 12 amino acids. The DNA for the CDR3 is TGTGCCATCAGTGAGCTGGAGTCACCCCTCCACTTT. This sequence encodes CAISELESPLHF.

The chain has TRBV6-2 or TRBV6-3 and TRBJ2-2; TRBD2 might be the D (5 bases). V lost 6 bases to trimming and J lost 2 bases, with 13 bases between them. Germline V CDR1 and CDR2: MNHEY, SVGEGT. The CDR3 covers 15 residues. For the CDR3, the DNA is TGTGCCAGCAGCCTCTCGGAGGCAAACACCGGGGAGCTGTTTTTT. It specifies CASSLSEANTGELFF.

This clone came up a few times. This chain connects TRBV28 to TRBJ2-7, with D maybe TRBD1 (6 bases). CDR1 and CDR2 (germline): MDHEN, SYDVKM. The germline V and J ends were trimmed by 7 bases and 5 bases, with 18 bases remaining between them. This CDR3 has 14 amino acids. The CDR3 DNA follows: TGTGCCAGCACCTGGTTAGGGGGTCCCAACGAGCAGTACTTC. Translated, it gives CASTWLGGPNEQYF.

The chain combines TRBV18 with TRBJ2-1; TRBD2 is a possible D gene (6 bases). The germline V and J ends were trimmed by 3 bases and 3 bases, with 15 bases remaining between them. The CDR3 extends over 16 amino acids. Germline CDR1 is KGHSH and CDR2 is LQKENI. The CDR3 spells CASSPPFSGNYNEQFF. In nucleotides, the CDR3 is TGTGCCAGCTCACCGCCCTTTAGCGGAAACTACAATGAGCAGTTCTTC.